This is a list of T cell receptor beta chains from one sample in a study of Ad26.COV2.S vaccination and SARS-CoV-2 variants. Profiling relied on immunoSEQ multiplex PCR, and the TCRdb table lists in-frame clones only, not all of them. In the table there are over 250,000 clones, about 87% of which are singletons. This specimen consisted of peripheral blood, obtained in a trial of Ad26.COV2.S vaccine versus placebo. The receptors come from a person aged 18-65 years who received the Ad26.COV2.S COVID-19 vaccine or a placebo. Both conserved end residues are part of each CDR3. The order of the fields is CDR3 length, J gene, clone size, V gene, D gene, CDR3 protein, CDR3 DNA. D genes are given only for firm matches. A row's size may be missing; if present it is once, few, many or a size class.

length: 17; J: TRBJ1-6; size: few; V: TRBV4-2; D: TRBD1; CDR3: CASSPSRDRGGGSPLHF; DNA: TGTGCCAGCAGCCCGTCCCGGGACAGGGGAGGCGGTTCACCCCTCCACTTT
length: 15; J: TRBJ1-5; size: -; V: TRBV7-2; D: -; CDR3: CASSLAGRSNQPQHF; DNA: TGTGCCAGCAGCTTAGCAGGGAGGAGCAATCAGCCCCAGCATTTT
length: 12; J: TRBJ1-1; size: -; V: TRBV28; D: -; CDR3: CALKAGNTEAFF; DNA: TGTGCCTTAAAGGCTGGGAACACTGAAGCTTTCTTT
length: 16; J: TRBJ1-2; size: -; V: TRBV18; D: TRBD1; CDR3: CASSPSGQGIRGGYTF; DNA: TGTGCCAGCTCACCAAGTGGACAGGGGATTAGAGGCGGCTACACCTTC
length: 17; J: TRBJ1-5; size: -; V: TRBV7-8; D: -; CDR3: CASSPRTATYSNQPQHF; DNA: TGTGCCAGCAGCCCCAGGACAGCCACATATAGCAATCAGCCCCAGCATTTT
length: 15; J: TRBJ2-7; size: -; V: TRBV18; D: TRBD1; CDR3: CASSRGQGTSYEQYF; DNA: TGTGCCAGCTCACGGGGACAGGGTACTTCCTACGAGCAGTACTTC
length: 14; J: TRBJ2-5; size: once; V: TRBV5-1; D: -; CDR3: CASSLDEGRETQYF; DNA: TGCGCCAGCAGCTTGGATGAGGGACGAGAGACCCAGTACTTC
length: 14; J: TRBJ1-2; size: -; V: TRBV6-5; D: -; CDR3: CASTKGSSNYGYTF; DNA: TGTGCCAGCACCAAGGGCAGTTCTAACTATGGCTACACCTTC
length: 15; J: TRBJ2-7; size: -; V: TRBV4-1; D: TRBD1; CDR3: CASSHGQGALYEQYF; DNA: TGCGCCAGCAGCCATGGACAGGGGGCGTTATACGAGCAGTACTTC
length: 15; J: TRBJ2-2; size: -; V: TRBV2; D: -; CDR3: CASSERPTNTGELFF; DNA: TGTGCCAGCAGTGAACGACCCACGAACACCGGGGAGCTGTTTTTT
length: 13; J: TRBJ2-7; size: -; V: TRBV3-1/TRBV3-2; D: -; CDR3: CASSPGPNYEQYF; DNA: TGTGCCAGCAGCCCCGGGCCCAACTACGAGCAGTACTTC
length: 15; J: TRBJ2-3; size: -; V: TRBV7-9; D: -; CDR3: CASSLGRSGTDTQYF; DNA: TGTGCCAGCAGCTTAGGCCGGTCGGGCACAGATACGCAGTATTTT
length: 12; J: TRBJ2-5; size: few; V: TRBV6-6; D: -; CDR3: CASSYYSETQYF; DNA: TGTGCCAGCAGTTACTATTCGGAGACCCAGTACTTC
length: 14; J: TRBJ1-5; size: once; V: TRBV4-2; D: -; CDR3: CASSPSEGEGPQHF; DNA: TGTGCCAGCAGCCCGTCCGAGGGGGAAGGGCCCCAGCATTTT
length: 14; J: TRBJ1-5; size: -; V: TRBV7-9; D: -; CDR3: CASSLVSSNQPQHF; DNA: TGTGCCAGCAGCTTAGTATCTAGCAATCAGCCCCAGCATTTT
length: 14; J: TRBJ1-2; size: -; V: TRBV5-1; D: -; CDR3: CASSLAGLGGGYTF; DNA: TGCGCCAGCAGCTTGGCCGGTCTTGGGGGTGGCTACACCTTC
length: 12; J: TRBJ2-5; size: -; V: TRBV12-3/TRBV12-4; D: TRBD2; CDR3: CASGTRKETQYF; DNA: TGTGCCAGCGGGACTAGAAAAGAGACCCAGTACTTC
length: 13; J: TRBJ2-7; size: -; V: TRBV11-2; D: -; CDR3: CASSSGGLGEQYF; DNA: TGTGCCAGCAGCTCCGGGGGATTGGGCGAGCAGTACTTC
length: 14; J: TRBJ2-3; size: -; V: TRBV3-1/TRBV3-2; D: TRBD2; CDR3: CASSRTSGTDTQYF; DNA: TGTGCCAGCAGCCGGACTAGCGGGACAGATACGCAGTATTTT
length: 16; J: TRBJ1-1; size: once; V: TRBV19; D: -; CDR3: CASSPSNRRMNTEAFF; DNA: TGTGCCAGTAGTCCCTCGAACCGTAGGATGAACACTGAAGCTTTCTTT
length: 14; J: TRBJ2-7; size: once; V: TRBV10-3; D: -; CDR3: CAISGTASSYEQYF; DNA: TGTGCCATCAGTGGGACCGCGAGCTCCTACGAGCAGTACTTC
length: 14; J: TRBJ1-1; size: once; V: TRBV7-9; D: -; CDR3: CASSSLGLNTEAFF; DNA: TGTGCCAGCAGTTCACTTGGGTTGAACACTGAAGCTTTCTTT
length: 14; J: TRBJ1-2; size: few; V: TRBV3-1/TRBV3-2; D: -; CDR3: CASSQDRGNYGYTF; DNA: TGTGCCAGCAGCCAAGATCGCGGAAACTATGGCTACACCTTC
length: 11; J: TRBJ2-7; size: -; V: TRBV11-2; D: -; CDR3: CASSSLNEQYF; DNA: TGTGCCAGCAGCTCCCTCAACGAGCAGTACTTC
length: 14; J: TRBJ2-3; size: -; V: TRBV7-6; D: -; CDR3: CASSTLGSTDTQYF; DNA: TGTGCCAGCAGCACCCTCGGGAGCACAGATACGCAGTATTTT
length: 14; J: TRBJ1-5; size: -; V: TRBV5-1; D: -; CDR3: CASSLWGGDQPQHF; DNA: TGCGCCAGCAGCTTGTGGGGGGGGGATCAGCCCCAGCATTTT
length: 14; J: TRBJ1-1; size: once; V: TRBV4-2; D: TRBD1; CDR3: CASSTGTGGTEAFF; DNA: TGTGCCAGCAGTACCGGGACAGGGGGAACTGAAGCTTTCTTT
length: 15; J: TRBJ1-2; size: -; V: TRBV10-1; D: -; CDR3: CASSEGEGGDYGYTF; DNA: TGCGCCAGCAGTGAGGGGGAGGGGGGGGACTATGGCTACACCTTC
length: 14; J: TRBJ2-7; size: -; V: TRBV4-2; D: TRBD1; CDR3: CASSSGTGAYEQYF; DNA: TGTGCCAGCAGCTCCGGGACAGGGGCCTACGAGCAGTACTTC
length: 17; J: TRBJ1-2; size: -; V: TRBV4-2; D: TRBD1; CDR3: CASSQAQGQGTGNGYTF; DNA: TGTGCCAGCAGCCAAGCTCAGGGACAGGGGACCGGCAATGGCTACACCTTC
length: 16; J: TRBJ1-2; size: -; V: TRBV7-9; D: -; CDR3: CASSLGGARKLYGYTF; DNA: TGTGCCAGCAGCTTAGGGGGCGCCAGAAAACTCTATGGCTACACCTTC
length: 13; J: TRBJ1-1; size: -; V: TRBV19; D: -; CDR3: CASSIGISTEAFF; DNA: TGTGCCAGTAGTATAGGTATTTCCACTGAAGCTTTCTTT
length: 14; J: TRBJ1-2; size: once; V: TRBV18; D: TRBD1; CDR3: CASSPSQGAYGYTF; DNA: TGTGCCAGCTCACCATCACAGGGGGCGTATGGCTACACCTTC
length: 13; J: TRBJ2-7; size: -; V: TRBV27; D: -; CDR3: CASSLSGSYEQYF; DNA: TGTGCCAGCAGTTTGTCAGGGAGCTACGAGCAGTACTTC
length: 15; J: TRBJ1-6; size: few; V: TRBV6-5; D: -; CDR3: CASSPSNSYNSPLHF; DNA: TGTGCCAGCAGCCCCAGTAACTCCTATAATTCACCCCTCCACTTT
length: 18; J: TRBJ1-1; size: -; V: TRBV4-3; D: -; CDR3: CASSQEVDRVESRTEAFF; DNA: TGCGCCAGCAGCCAAGAGGTCGACCGGGTGGAGTCTCGCACTGAAGCTTTCTTT
length: 12; J: TRBJ1-5; size: once; V: TRBV12-3/TRBV12-4; D: -; CDR3: CASRLDGQPQHF; DNA: TGTGCCAGCAGGCTAGATGGTCAGCCCCAGCATTTT
length: 14; J: TRBJ2-2; size: -; V: TRBV2; D: -; CDR3: CASSVVGGTGELFF; DNA: TGTGCCAGCAGTGTTGTCGGCGGCACCGGGGAGCTGTTTTTT
length: 16; J: TRBJ1-2; size: once; V: TRBV7-2; D: -; CDR3: CASSLIASFTNYGYTF; DNA: TGTGCCAGCAGCTTAATTGCGTCCTTTACTAACTATGGCTACACCTTC
length: 16; J: TRBJ1-5; size: -; V: TRBV24-1; D: -; CDR3: CAPRCKGVKSNQPQHF; DNA: TGTGCCCCGAGGTGTAAGGGGGTGAAGAGCAATCAGCCCCAGCATTTT
length: 16; J: TRBJ1-5; size: -; V: TRBV28; D: TRBD1; CDR3: CASRFRGTVSNQPQHF; DNA: TGTGCCAGCAGATTTCGCGGGACAGTGAGCAATCAGCCCCAGCATTTT
length: 17; J: TRBJ2-2; size: -; V: TRBV9; D: TRBD1; CDR3: CASSVKPGQMNTGELFF; DNA: TGTGCCAGCAGCGTAAAACCGGGACAGATGAACACCGGGGAGCTGTTTTTT
length: 13; J: TRBJ2-7; size: -; V: TRBV2; D: -; CDR3: CASDGADTYEQYF; DNA: TGTGCCAGCGACGGCGCGGATACCTACGAGCAGTACTTC
length: 15; J: TRBJ2-3; size: -; V: TRBV5-4; D: TRBD2; CDR3: CASSLEAGGTDTQYF; DNA: TGTGCCAGCAGCTTGGAGGCGGGAGGCACAGATACGCAGTATTTT
length: 13; J: TRBJ1-2; size: -; V: TRBV18; D: -; CDR3: CASSQKTVYGYTF; DNA: TGTGCCAGCTCACAGAAGACAGTCTATGGCTACACCTTC
length: 12; J: TRBJ2-7; size: -; V: TRBV18; D: -; CDR3: CASSPTNYEQYF; DNA: TGTGCCAGCTCGCCAACAAACTACGAGCAGTACTTC
length: 15; J: TRBJ2-1; size: -; V: TRBV28; D: TRBD2; CDR3: CASSFRLAGVKEQFF; DNA: TGTGCCAGCAGTTTTAGGCTAGCGGGAGTGAAGGAGCAGTTCTTC
length: 13; J: TRBJ2-1; size: -; V: TRBV2; D: -; CDR3: CATSREPYNEQFF; DNA: TGTGCCACCTCCCGGGAGCCCTACAATGAGCAGTTCTTC
length: 16; J: TRBJ2-1; size: -; V: TRBV7-2; D: -; CDR3: CASSPSGTPLGDEQFF; DNA: TGTGCCAGCAGCCCCTCCGGGACTCCCCTCGGCGATGAGCAGTTCTTC
length: 15; J: TRBJ1-2; size: -; V: TRBV6-2/TRBV6-3; D: -; CDR3: CASSYTPQGYYGYTF; DNA: TGTGCCAGCAGTTACACCCCACAGGGATACTATGGCTACACCTTC
length: 15; J: TRBJ2-3; size: -; V: TRBV27; D: -; CDR3: CASSLAGRSTDTQYF; DNA: TGTGCCAGCAGTTTAGCGGGCAGATCCACAGATACGCAGTATTTT
length: 18; J: TRBJ1-1; size: -; V: TRBV7-9; D: -; CDR3: CASSNLIFKAGKVTEAFF; DNA: TGTGCCAGCAGCAACTTAATATTTAAAGCTGGAAAGGTCACTGAAGCTTTCTTT
length: 16; J: TRBJ1-6; size: -; V: TRBV12-5; D: -; CDR3: CASGLAVFEGGSPLHF; DNA: TGTGCTAGTGGTTTGGCGGTTTTTGAGGGTGGTTCACCCCTCCACTTT
length: 12; J: TRBJ2-7; size: once; V: TRBV3-1/TRBV3-2; D: -; CDR3: CASSQFVSEQYF; DNA: TGTGCCAGCAGCCAGTTTGTTTCCGAGCAGTACTTC